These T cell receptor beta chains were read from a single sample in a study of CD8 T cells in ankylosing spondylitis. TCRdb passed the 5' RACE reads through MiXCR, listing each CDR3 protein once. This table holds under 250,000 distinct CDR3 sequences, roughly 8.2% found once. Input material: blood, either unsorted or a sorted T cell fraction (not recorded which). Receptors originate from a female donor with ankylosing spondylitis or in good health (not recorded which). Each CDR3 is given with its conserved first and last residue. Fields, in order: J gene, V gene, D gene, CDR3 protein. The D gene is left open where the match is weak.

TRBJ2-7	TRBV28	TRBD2	CASSSGGRAREQYF
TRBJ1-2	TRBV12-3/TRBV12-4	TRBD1	CASSFMDRDYGYTF
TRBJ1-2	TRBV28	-	CASSLPRGLNYGYTF
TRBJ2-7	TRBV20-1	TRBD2	CSARIAGGSYEQYF
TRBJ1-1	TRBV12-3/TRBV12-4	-	CASRGLRGGTEAFF
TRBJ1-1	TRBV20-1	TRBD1	CSAETGGGHTEAFF
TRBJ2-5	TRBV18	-	CASSGQTQETQYF
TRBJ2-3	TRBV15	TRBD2	CATSLGKRGGTDTQYF
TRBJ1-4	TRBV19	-	CASSSARDPNEKLFF
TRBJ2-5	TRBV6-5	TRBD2	CASSYSRTRTETQYF
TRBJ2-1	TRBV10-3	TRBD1	CAIRPNRGNEQFF
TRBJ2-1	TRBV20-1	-	CSARGGGSLTFNEQFF
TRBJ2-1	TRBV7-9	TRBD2	CASSWAMASGRDEQFF